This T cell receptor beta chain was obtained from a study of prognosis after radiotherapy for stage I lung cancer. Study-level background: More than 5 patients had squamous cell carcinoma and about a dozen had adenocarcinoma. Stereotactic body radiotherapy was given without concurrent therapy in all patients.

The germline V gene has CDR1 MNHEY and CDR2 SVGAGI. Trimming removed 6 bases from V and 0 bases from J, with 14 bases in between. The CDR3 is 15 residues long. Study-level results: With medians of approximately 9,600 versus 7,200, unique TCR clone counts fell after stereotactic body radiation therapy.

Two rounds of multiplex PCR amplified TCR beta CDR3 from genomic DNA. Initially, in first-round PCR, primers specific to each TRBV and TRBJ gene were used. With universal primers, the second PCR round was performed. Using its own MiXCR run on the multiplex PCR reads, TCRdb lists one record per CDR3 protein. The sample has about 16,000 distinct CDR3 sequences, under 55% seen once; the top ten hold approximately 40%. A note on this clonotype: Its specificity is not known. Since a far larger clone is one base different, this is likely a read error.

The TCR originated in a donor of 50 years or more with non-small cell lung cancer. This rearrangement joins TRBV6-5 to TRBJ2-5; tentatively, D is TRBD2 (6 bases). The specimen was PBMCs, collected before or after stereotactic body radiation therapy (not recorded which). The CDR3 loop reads CASRHQAGHQETQYF. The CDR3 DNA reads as TGTGCCAGCAGACACCAAGCGGGCCACCAAGAGACCCAGTACTTC.